A selection of T cell receptor beta chains follows, all from one sample in a study of T cell responses to AZD1222 COVID-19 vaccine. Using immunoSEQ multiplex PCR, the repertoire was profiled, and TCRdb retains in-frame clones only, with some absent. The table has 130,000 or so clones, roughly 86% seen once. The source material was peripheral blood, sampled on day 0 of AZD1222 vaccination. These receptors originate from an adult in good health. CDR3s include the opening cysteine and the closing phenylalanine or tryptophan. Each record gives: V gene, J gene, clone size, D gene, CDR3 protein, CDR3 DNA. A D gene is named only where the DNA matches it firmly. Not all rows give a size; the values are once, few, many and, for expanded clones, a class.

TRBV18	TRBJ2-7	.	.	CASSRTVSYEQYF	TGTGCCAGCTCACGGACAGTTTCCTACGAGCAGTACTTC
TRBV19	TRBJ1-5	once	TRBD1	CASSIWTGMDQPQHF	TGTGCCAGTAGTATCTGGACAGGGATGGATCAGCCCCAGCATTTT
TRBV7-9	TRBJ1-4	once	.	CASSLGLRANEKLFF	TGTGCCAGCAGCCTCGGCCTTAGGGCTAATGAAAAACTGTTTTTT
TRBV9	TRBJ1-2	.	TRBD1	CASSVGVRGQVLKNNGYTF	TGTGCCAGCAGCGTAGGGGTTAGGGGACAGGTTCTCAAAAACAATGGCTACACCTTC
TRBV9	TRBJ2-2	.	TRBD2	CASSEKGLAVHNTGELFF	TGTGCCAGCAGTGAAAAAGGACTAGCGGTACATAACACCGGGGAGCTGTTTTTT
TRBV19	TRBJ1-2	.	.	CASSITRRGYTF	TGTGCCAGTAGTATTACTCGGCGAGGCTACACCTTC
TRBV7-2	TRBJ1-5	.	.	CASSLFDGAFQPQHF	TGTGCCAGCAGCTTATTTGACGGGGCCTTTCAGCCCCAGCATTTT
TRBV5-4	TRBJ1-4	.	TRBD1	CASSRDRGRSNEKLFF	TGTGCCAGCAGCAGAGACAGGGGGCGTAGTAATGAAAAACTGTTTTTT
TRBV18	TRBJ1-6	.	.	CASSPVVGKGDSPLHF	TGTGCCAGCTCACCAGTCGTTGGCAAAGGGGATTCACCCCTCCACTTT
TRBV28	TRBJ1-6	.	TRBD1	CASRPPYGTGGRIISSPLHF	TGTGCCAGCAGACCCCCGTACGGGACAGGGGGCAGGATAATTAGTTCACCCCTCCACTTT
TRBV4-2	TRBJ1-1	.	.	CASSHGISDMNTEAFF	TGTGCCAGCAGCCATGGGATTAGCGATATGAACACTGAAGCTTTCTTT
TRBV4-1	TRBJ2-7	.	.	CASRVSFRGLGEQYF	TGCGCCAGCAGGGTATCTTTTAGGGGTTTAGGCGAGCAGTACTTC
TRBV7-9	TRBJ2-7	.	.	CASSSTVTGEQYF	TGTGCCAGCAGCTCGACAGTAACCGGCGAGCAGTACTTC
TRBV28	TRBJ2-7	.	TRBD1	CASSPAEARGLEEQYF	TGTGCCAGCAGCCCAGCGGAAGCCAGGGGGCTGGAGGAGCAGTACTTC
TRBV12-3/TRBV12-4	TRBJ1-2	.	.	CASSFLRGNGYTF	TGTGCCAGCAGTTTTCTTCGGGGTAATGGCTACACCTTC
TRBV19	TRBJ2-5	.	.	CASTDSPSLLETQYF	TGTGCCAGTACTGACAGTCCATCGCTCTTAGAGACCCAGTACTTC
TRBV28	TRBJ1-1	.	.	CASSLSPNTEAFF	TGTGCCAGCAGTTTATCTCCAAACACTGAAGCTTTCTTT
TRBV10-3	TRBJ1-6	few	.	CAISESGGPGYGSPLHF	TGTGCCATCAGTGAGTCTGGGGGGCCCGGGTACGGTTCACCCCTCCACTTT
TRBV9	TRBJ2-7	.	TRBD1	CASSLGQGSYEQYF	TGTGCCAGCAGCCTAGGACAGGGGTCCTACGAGCAGTACTTC
TRBV23-1	TRBJ2-1	.	TRBD1	CASRPRGQGNEQFF	TGCGCCAGCAGACCTAGGGGACAGGGAAATGAGCAGTTCTTC
TRBV7-2	TRBJ1-5	.	.	CASSLGQISNQPQHF	TGTGCCAGCAGCTTAGGACAGATTAGCAATCAGCCCCAGCATTTT
TRBV6-1	TRBJ1-5	.	.	CASSGNGLSRLYSNQPQHF	TGTGCCAGCAGTGGAAATGGACTATCGCGACTTTATAGCAATCAGCCCCAGCATTTT
TRBV7-2	TRBJ2-3	.	.	CASSSDRRGLADTQYF	TGTGCCAGCAGCTCTGACCGACGGGGTTTGGCAGATACGCAGTATTTT
TRBV7-9	TRBJ1-6	.	.	CASSPVHYNSPLHF	TGTGCCAGCAGCCCTGTGCATTATAATTCACCCCTCCACTTT
TRBV5-5	TRBJ2-7	.	TRBD1	CASSPGTGSYEQYF	TGTGCCAGCAGCCCCGGGACAGGGAGCTACGAGCAGTACTTC
TRBV2	TRBJ1-2	.	.	CASSAQGFGYTF	TGTGCCAGCAGTGCCCAGGGATTTGGCTACACCTTC
TRBV7-3	TRBJ2-5	.	TRBD1	CASSLQGQANQETQYF	TGTGCCAGCAGCCTTCAAGGACAGGCCAATCAAGAGACCCAGTACTTC
TRBV7-2	TRBJ2-7	.	TRBD2	CASSFVQLAGGSLYEQYF	TGTGCCAGCAGTTTCGTTCAGCTAGCGGGAGGGTCCCTCTACGAGCAGTACTTC